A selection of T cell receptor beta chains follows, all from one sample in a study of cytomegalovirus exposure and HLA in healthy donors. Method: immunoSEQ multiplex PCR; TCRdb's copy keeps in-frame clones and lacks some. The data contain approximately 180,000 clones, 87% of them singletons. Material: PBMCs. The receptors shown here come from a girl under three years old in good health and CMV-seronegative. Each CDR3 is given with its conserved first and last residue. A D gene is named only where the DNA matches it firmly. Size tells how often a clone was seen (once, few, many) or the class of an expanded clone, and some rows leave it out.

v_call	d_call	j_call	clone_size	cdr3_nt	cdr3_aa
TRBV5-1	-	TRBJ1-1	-	TGCGCCAGCAGCTTGGGCCAGGCTTACACTGAAGCTTTCTTT	CASSLGQAYTEAFF
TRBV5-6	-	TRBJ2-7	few	TGTGCCAGCAGCTTGGCAGGCCCCTACGAGCAGTACTTC	CASSLAGPYEQYF
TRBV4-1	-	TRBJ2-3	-	TGCGCCAGCAGCCAAGCACCACTAAATACGCAGTATTTT	CASSQAPLNTQYF
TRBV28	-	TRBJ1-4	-	TGTGCCAGCAGTTTCCGAGGTAGTATGGAAAAACTGTTTTTT	CASSFRGSMEKLFF
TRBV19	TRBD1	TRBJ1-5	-	TGTGCCAGTCGACAGGGGGCAGGGCAGCCCCAGCATTTT	CASRQGAGQPQHF
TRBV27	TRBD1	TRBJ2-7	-	TGTGCCAGCAGTCCGACAGGGCGTCTCTACGAGCAGTACTTC	CASSPTGRLYEQYF
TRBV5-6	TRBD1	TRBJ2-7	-	TGTGCCAGCAGCTCAACAGGGGTCGAGCAGTACTTC	CASSSTGVEQYF
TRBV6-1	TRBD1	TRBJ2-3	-	TGTGCCAGCAGTGGTAGGACAGGGGGTATAGATACGCAGTATTTT	CASSGRTGGIDTQYF
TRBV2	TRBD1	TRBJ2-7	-	TGTGCCAGCAGTGAGGGCCAGGGGGCGAGTGACGAGCAGTACTTC	CASSEGQGASDEQYF
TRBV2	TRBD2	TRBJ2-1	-	TGTGCCAGCAGTTTCCTAGCGGGAGGGCCGCATGAGCAGTTCTTC	CASSFLAGGPHEQFF
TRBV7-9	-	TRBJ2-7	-	TGTTCCAGCAGCCCTATAACCTACGAGCAGTACTTC	CSSSPITYEQYF
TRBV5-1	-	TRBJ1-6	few	TGCGCCAGCAGCTTGGTCGGAGGCCCCTCGTATAATTCACCCCTCCACTTT	CASSLVGGPSYNSPLHF
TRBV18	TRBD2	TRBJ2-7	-	TGTGCCAGCTCACCCACAGCGGGGGGGCCCCACGAGCAGTACTTC	CASSPTAGGPHEQYF
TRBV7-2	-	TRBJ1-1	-	TGTGCCAGCAGCTTTGGGAGGTTAGTCACTGAAGCTTTCTTT	CASSFGRLVTEAFF
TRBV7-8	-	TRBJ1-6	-	TGTGCCAGCAGCTTAGACAGGGAGTCACCCCTCCACTTT	CASSLDRESPLHF
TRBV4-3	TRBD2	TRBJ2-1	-	TGCGCCAGCAGCCTGGGGACTAGCGGAGTCAATGAGCAGTTCTTC	CASSLGTSGVNEQFF
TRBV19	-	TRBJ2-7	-	TGTGCCAGTAGCCCGGACTGGGATTATTACGAGCAGTACTTC	CASSPDWDYYEQYF
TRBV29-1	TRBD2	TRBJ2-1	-	TGCAGCGAAGGGACTATATTTAATGAGCAGTTCTTC	CSEGTIFNEQFF
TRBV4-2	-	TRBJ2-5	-	TGTGCCAGCAGCCAAGAAGCTAGTTGGGAGACCCAGTACTTC	CASSQEASWETQYF
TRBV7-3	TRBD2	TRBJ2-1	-	TGTGCCAGCAGCTTGGGACTAGCGGGACCCGAGGAGCAGTTCTTC	CASSLGLAGPEEQFF
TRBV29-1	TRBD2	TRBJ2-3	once	TGCAGCGACCGCCTTAGCGGGAGGCGGGGGACAGATACGCAGTATTTT	CSDRLSGRRGTDTQYF
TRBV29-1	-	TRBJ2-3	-	TGCAGCGTTGAAGAGGCAGGGGCCCGCACAGATACGCAGTATTTT	CSVEEAGARTDTQYF
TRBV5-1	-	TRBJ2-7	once	TGCGCCAGCAGCTTGAGAAGGGACATAGGTTTTCCCCAGTACTTC	CASSLRRDIGFPQYF
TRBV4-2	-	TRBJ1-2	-	TGTGCCAGCAGCCAAGTCGCTAGAGTGGCTAACTATGGCTACACCTTC	CASSQVARVANYGYTF
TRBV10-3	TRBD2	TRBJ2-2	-	TGTGCCACCAGACTAGCGGGAGTTACCGGGGAGCTGTTTTTT	CATRLAGVTGELFF
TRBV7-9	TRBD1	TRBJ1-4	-	TGTGCCAGCAGCTTGGGTCCACAGGGGGCGGATGAAAAACTGTTTTTT	CASSLGPQGADEKLFF
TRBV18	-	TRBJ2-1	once	TGTGCCAGCTCACCAGGACTCCTGAGGGACAACAATGAGCAGTTCTTC	CASSPGLLRDNNEQFF
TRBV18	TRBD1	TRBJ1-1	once	TGTGCCAGCTCACCACTAGGGGGCCAGGGCACTGAAGCTTTCTTT	CASSPLGGQGTEAFF
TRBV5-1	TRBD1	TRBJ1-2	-	TGCGCCAGCAGCTTTACACACACAGGGGATGGCTACACCTTC	CASSFTHTGDGYTF
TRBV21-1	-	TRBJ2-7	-	TGTGCCAGCAGCAAAGACAGGGGGGACTACGAGCAGTACTTC	CASSKDRGDYEQYF
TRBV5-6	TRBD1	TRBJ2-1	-	TGTGCCAGCAGCTTGGAGACAGGGGCCTACAATGAGCAGTTCTTC	CASSLETGAYNEQFF
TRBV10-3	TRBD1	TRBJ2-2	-	TGTGCCACCGTGACAGGGGCGGGCACCGGGGAGCTGTTTTTT	CATVTGAGTGELFF
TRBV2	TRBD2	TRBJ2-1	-	TGTGCCAGCACCTTGACTAGCGGAAACTACAATGAGCAGTTCTTC	CASTLTSGNYNEQFF
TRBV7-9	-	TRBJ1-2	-	TGTTCCAGCAGCCCAGGGCATGGCTACACCTTC	CSSSPGHGYTF
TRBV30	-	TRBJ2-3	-	TGTGCCTGGAGTCTAGGGGGCACAGATACGCAGTATTTT	CAWSLGGTDTQYF
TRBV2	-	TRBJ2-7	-	TGTGCCAGCGGGAGGCCCAATCTTTACTACGAGCAGTACTTC	CASGRPNLYYEQYF
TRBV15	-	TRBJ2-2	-	TGTGCCACCAGCCTCGGCGGGGAGCTGTTTTTT	CATSLGGELFF
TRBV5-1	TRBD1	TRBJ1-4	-	TGCGCCAGCAGCCCCGGGACAGCCCTTGAAAAACTGTTTTTT	CASSPGTALEKLFF
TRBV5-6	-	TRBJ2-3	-	TGTGCCAGCAGCTTGAGCAGGGGTCTTCCCCCTAGCACAGATACGCAGTATTTT	CASSLSRGLPPSTDTQYF
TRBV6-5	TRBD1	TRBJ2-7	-	TGTGCCAGCAGTTACGGACAGGGCCACCTTTACGAGCAGTACTTC	CASSYGQGHLYEQYF
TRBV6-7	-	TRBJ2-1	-	TGTGCCAGCACCCACACCGATCGGGTCTTTGACCGGGTTTGGCGCAATGAGCAGTTCTTC	CASTHTDRVFDRVWRNEQFF
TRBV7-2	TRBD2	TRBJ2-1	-	TGTGCCAGCAGCTTGGGACTAGCGGGGGGGTGGATCTTC	CASSLGLAGGWIF
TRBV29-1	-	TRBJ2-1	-	TGCAGCGTTGAGACAGGATCCTACAATGAGCAGTTCTTC	CSVETGSYNEQFF
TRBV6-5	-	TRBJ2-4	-	TGTGCCAGCAGTTACGGCCCAGTAGCCAAAAACATTCAGTACTTC	CASSYGPVAKNIQYF
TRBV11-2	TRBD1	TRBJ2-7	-	TGTGCCAGCAGCTTAACCTACAGGGGGCGTCACGAGCAGTACTTC	CASSLTYRGRHEQYF
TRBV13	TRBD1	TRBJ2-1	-	TGTGCCAGCAGCTCCGGGACAGGGGTTAATGAGCAGTTCTTC	CASSSGTGVNEQFF
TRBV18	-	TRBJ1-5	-	TGTGCCAGCTCACTCAGTACGAATCAGCCCCAGCATTTT	CASSLSTNQPQHF
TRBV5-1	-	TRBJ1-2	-	TGCGCCAGCAGCTTTGAAAGCGGGACTCTCTATGGCTACACCTTC	CASSFESGTLYGYTF
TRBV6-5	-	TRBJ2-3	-	TGTGCCAGCAGTTACCAGGGACATGATTACACAGATACGCAGTATTTT	CASSYQGHDYTDTQYF
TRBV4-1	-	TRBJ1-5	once	TGCGCCAGCAGCCAAGATTCCTTCAGGGCGCAGCCCCAGCATTTT	CASSQDSFRAQPQHF
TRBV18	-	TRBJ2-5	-	TGTGCCAGCTCACCTAGCTCACAAGAGACCCAGTACTTC	CASSPSSQETQYF
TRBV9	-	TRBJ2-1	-	TGTGCCAGCAGCGTAGGACAGGCGGAGTTTGAGCAGTTCTTC	CASSVGQAEFEQFF
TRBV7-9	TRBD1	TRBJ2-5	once	TGTGCCACCCAGACAGGGACCGGACGTTCGGCCCAGTACTTC	CATQTGTGRSAQYF
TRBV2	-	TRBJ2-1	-	TGTGCCAGCAGGGGCCGGGACTTGACGTACAATGAGCAGTTCTTC	CASRGRDLTYNEQFF
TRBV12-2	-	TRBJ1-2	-	TGTGCAAGTCGCTTAGCGTCTCACCCCCATAACCTGGGACAGGGGAGGGCACGGTATGGCTACACCTTC	CASRLASHPHNLGQGRARYGYTF
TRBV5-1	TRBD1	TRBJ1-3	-	TGCGCCAGCAGCTTGGCTCCGGGACAGGGTTCCGGAAACACCATATATTTT	CASSLAPGQGSGNTIYF
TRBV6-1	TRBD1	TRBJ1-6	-	TGTGCCAGCAGAAGGACAGGGAATTCACCCCTCCACTTT	CASRRTGNSPLHF